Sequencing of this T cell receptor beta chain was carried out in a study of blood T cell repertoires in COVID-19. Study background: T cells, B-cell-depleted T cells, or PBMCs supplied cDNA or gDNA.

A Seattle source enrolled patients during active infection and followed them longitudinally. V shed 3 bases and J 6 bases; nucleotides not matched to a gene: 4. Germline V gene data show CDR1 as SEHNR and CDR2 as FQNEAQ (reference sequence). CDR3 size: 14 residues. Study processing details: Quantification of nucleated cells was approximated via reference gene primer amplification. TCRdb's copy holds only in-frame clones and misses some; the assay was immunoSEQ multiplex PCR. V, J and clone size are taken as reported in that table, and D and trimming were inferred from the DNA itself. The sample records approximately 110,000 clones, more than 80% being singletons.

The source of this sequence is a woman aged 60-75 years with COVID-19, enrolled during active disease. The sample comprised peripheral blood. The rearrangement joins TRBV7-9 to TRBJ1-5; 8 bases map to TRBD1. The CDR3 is CASSFSGGGQPQHF. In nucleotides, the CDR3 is TGTGCCAGCAGCTTTTCAGGGGGCGGTCAGCCCCAGCATTTT.